Described below is a single T cell receptor (beta chain) sequence and its context. Each of the donors was a healthy bone marrow donor. PCR primers comprised 60 Vbeta and 13 Jbeta primers. Clones were read by immunoSEQ multiplex PCR, and TCRdb kept only the in-frame ones, dropping some. The data show approximately 61,000 clones, 55% to 65% seen once. V was clipped by 4 bases and J by 0 bases; unmatched bases: 5. This CDR3 contains 15 residues. Germline loops: CDR1 LNHDA, CDR2 SQIVND (reference sequence). The record originates from a study of cytomegalovirus exposure and HLA in healthy donors. The V call is TRBV19, the J call TRBJ1-1; TRBD1 matches 7 bases. The TCR sequence derives from a woman aged 45-65 years in good health and CMV-seronegative. The specimen was PBMCs. CDR3 nucleotide sequence: TGTGCCAGTAGTACCCGGGACAGATTGAACACTGAAGCTTTCTTT. Translating gives CASSTRDRLNTEAFF.